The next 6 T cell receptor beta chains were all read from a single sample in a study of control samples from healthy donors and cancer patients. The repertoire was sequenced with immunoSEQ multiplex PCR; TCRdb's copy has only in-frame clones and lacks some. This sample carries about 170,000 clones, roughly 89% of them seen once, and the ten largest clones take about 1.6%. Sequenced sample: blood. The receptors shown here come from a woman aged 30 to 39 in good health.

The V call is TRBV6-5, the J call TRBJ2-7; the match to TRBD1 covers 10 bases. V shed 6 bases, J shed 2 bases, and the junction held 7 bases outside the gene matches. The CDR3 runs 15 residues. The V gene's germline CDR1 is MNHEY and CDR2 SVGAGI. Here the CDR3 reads CASRIRDRGPYEQYF. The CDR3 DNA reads TGTGCCAGCAGAATCCGGGACAGGGGCCCCTACGAGCAGTACTTC.

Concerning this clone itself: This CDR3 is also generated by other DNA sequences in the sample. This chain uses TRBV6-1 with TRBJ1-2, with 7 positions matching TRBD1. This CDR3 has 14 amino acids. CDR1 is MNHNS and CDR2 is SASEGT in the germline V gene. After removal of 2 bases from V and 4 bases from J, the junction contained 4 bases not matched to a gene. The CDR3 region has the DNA TGTGCCAGCAGTGAAAGGGGGCGAGGCTATGGCTACACCTTC. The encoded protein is CASSERGRGYGYTF.

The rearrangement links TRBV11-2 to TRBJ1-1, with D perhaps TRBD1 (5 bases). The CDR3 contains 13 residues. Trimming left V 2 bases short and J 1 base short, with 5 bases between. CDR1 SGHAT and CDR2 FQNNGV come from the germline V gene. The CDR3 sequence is CASSLQGNTEAFF. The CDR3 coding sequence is TGTGCCAGCAGCTTACAGGGGAACACTGAAGCTTTCTTT. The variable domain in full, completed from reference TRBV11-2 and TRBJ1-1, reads EAGVAQSPRYKIIEKRQSVAFWCNPISGHATLYWYQQILGQGPKLLIQFQNNGVVDDSQLPKDRFSAERLKGVDSTLKIQPAKLEDSAVYLCASSLQGNTEAFFGQGTRLTVV.

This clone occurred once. CDR3 sequence: CASSRDLYGYTF. For the CDR3, the DNA is TGTGCCAGCAGCCGGGACCTCTATGGCTACACCTTC. The chain has TRBV7-2 and TRBJ1-2, with D possibly matching TRBD1 (5 bases). CDR3 length: 12 residues. Trimming stripped 5 bases from V and 4 bases from J, with 8 bases between. CDR1 is SGHTA, CDR2 FQGNSA, per germline.

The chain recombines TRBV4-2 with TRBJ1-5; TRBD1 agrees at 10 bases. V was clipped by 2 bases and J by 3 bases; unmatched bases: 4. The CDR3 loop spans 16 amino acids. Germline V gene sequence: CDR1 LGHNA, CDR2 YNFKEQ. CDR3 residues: CASSQWGQGNNQPQHF. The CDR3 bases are TGTGCCAGCAGCCAATGGGGACAGGGGAACAATCAGCCCCAGCATTTT.

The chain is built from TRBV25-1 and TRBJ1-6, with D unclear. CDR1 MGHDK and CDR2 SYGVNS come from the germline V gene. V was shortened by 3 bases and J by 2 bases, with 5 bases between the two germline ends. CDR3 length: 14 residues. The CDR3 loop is CASSDGTYNSPLHF. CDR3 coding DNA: TGTGCCAGCAGTGACGGGACCTATAATTCACCCCTCCACTTT.